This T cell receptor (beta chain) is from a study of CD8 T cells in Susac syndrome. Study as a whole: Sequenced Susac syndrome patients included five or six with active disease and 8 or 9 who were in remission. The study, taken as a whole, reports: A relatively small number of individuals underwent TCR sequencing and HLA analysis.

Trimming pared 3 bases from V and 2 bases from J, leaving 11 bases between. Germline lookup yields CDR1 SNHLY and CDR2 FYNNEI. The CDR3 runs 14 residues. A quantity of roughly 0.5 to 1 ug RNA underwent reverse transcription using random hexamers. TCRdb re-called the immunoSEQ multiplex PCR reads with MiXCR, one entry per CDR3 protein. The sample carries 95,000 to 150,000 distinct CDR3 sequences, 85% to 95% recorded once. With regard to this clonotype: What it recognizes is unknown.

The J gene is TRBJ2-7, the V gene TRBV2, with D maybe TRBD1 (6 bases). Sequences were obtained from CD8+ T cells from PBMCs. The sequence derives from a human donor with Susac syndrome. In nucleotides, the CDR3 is TGTGCCAGCAGTGACAGGACAGTCACCTACGAGCAGTACTTC. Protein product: CASSDRTVTYEQYF.